The present T cell receptor (beta chain) was sequenced within a study of shared clonotypes between healthy human individuals. This CDR3 contains 18 residues. Germline V gene lookup returns CDR1 ENHRY and CDR2 SYGVKD. With V trimmed by 4 bases and J by 1 base, 13 bases remained unmatched. Libraries were prepared by immunoSEQ multiplex PCR; TCRdb keeps only in-frame clonotypes and omits some of them. The sample has some 1,100,000 clones; about 84% are singletons. The sequenced sample was memory CD4+ T cells from PBMCs. Subset reported: CD45RA-negative fraction. The chain joins TRBV10-3 to TRBJ1-5, with TRBD1 matching over 7 bases. The receptor comes from a man aged 18 to 35 in good health. Some clones in this sample may be carry-over from other donors' samples. In DNA form, the CDR3 reads TGTGCCATCAGTGCAAGACAGGGTGGGGGTTTGAGCAATCAGCCCCAGCATTTT. Its translation: CAISARQGGGLSNQPQHF.